The 23 T cell receptor beta chains below come from one sample, sequenced in a study of radiation and T cells in renal cell carcinoma. Sequenced by immunoSEQ multiplex PCR; TCRdb stores in-frame clones only, minus some. The table has 50,000 to 75,000 clones, around 72% seen once. Time point reported: baseline pretreatment blood. Treatment meaning: 15 Gy SBRT to primary tumor, nephrectomy 4 weeks later. Material: blood, obtained from a patient whose treatment included radiotherapy and nephrectomy. The receptors originated from a man aged 60 to 75 with renal cell carcinoma.

This clone was detected only once. The rearrangement uses TRBV5-6 and TRBJ1-5; no definite D call. The germline V gene has CDR1 SGHDT and CDR2 YYEEEE. V dropped 4 bases and J dropped 3 bases, with 8 bases sitting between them. The CDR3 contains 13 residues. The CDR3 sequence is CASSTGPNQPQHF. The DNA for the CDR3 is TGTGCCAGCAGCACCGGGCCCAATCAGCCCCAGCATTTT.

The chain employs TRBV14 and TRBJ2-5; 8 bases agree with TRBD2. Trimming removed 4 bases from V and 7 bases from J; junction bases left unmatched: 11. The V gene's germline CDR1 is SGHDN and CDR2 FVKESK. The CDR3 sequence is 15 residues long. The CDR3 protein is CASSPGTRGPGTQYF. CDR3 in DNA: TGTGCCAGCAGCCCCGGGACTAGAGGACCGGGGACCCAGTACTTC.

This clone appeared a single time. The V and J genes are TRBV30 and TRBJ2-3; D ambiguous. CDR3 size: 13 residues. Germline V gene sequence: CDR1 GTSNPN, CDR2 SVGIG (reference sequence). With 5 bases removed from V and 0 bases from J, the gap between germline ends came to 9 bases. CDR3 DNA: TGTGCCTGGGTGGATATTAGCACAGATACGCAGTATTTT. Its protein product is CAWVDISTDTQYF.

J is TRBJ2-5 and V is TRBV7-7; 14 bases are shared with TRBD2. From germline, CDR1 is SSHAT and CDR2 FNYEAQ (reference sequence). J lost 5 bases, V lost 5 bases, and 10 bases had no gene match. This CDR3 has 17 amino acids. Here the CDR3 DNA reads TGTGCCAGCAGCCCAAGGACTAGCGGGGGGCTGAGGGAGACCCAGTACTTC. It encodes CASSPRTSGGLRETQYF.

The rearrangement links TRBV14 to TRBJ2-1; D might be TRBD1 or TRBD2, each matching 5 bases. The CDR3 covers 16 residues. The germline CDR1 and CDR2 sequences are SGHDN and FVKESK. With 0 bases removed from V and 5 bases from J, the gap between germline ends came to 14 bases. The CDR3 DNA reads TGTGCCAGCAGCCAAGATCGGGCAGGGACGAACAATGAGCAGTTCTTC. Protein: CASSQDRAGTNNEQFF. The whole variable domain, filled in from reference TRBV14 and TRBJ2-1, reads EAGVTQFPSHSVIEKGQTVTLRCDPISGHDNLYWYRRVMGKEIKFLLHFVKESKQDESGMPNNRFLAERTGGTYSTLKVQPAELEDSGVYFCASSQDRAGTNNEQFFGPGTRLTVL.

The gene calls are TRBV29-1 and TRBJ1-4; a weak D match, TRBD1 (5 bases). The CDR3 spans 15 residues. Germline loops: CDR1 SQVTM, CDR2 ANQGSEA. V lost 5 bases and J lost 4, with 17 bases in between. The CDR3 protein is CSVSSTGTDNEKLFF. As DNA, the CDR3 is TGCAGCGTTAGCTCCACCGGGACGGATAATGAAAAACTGTTTTTT.

CDR3 amino acids: CATGERDYEQYF. The DNA of the CDR3 is TGTGCCACCGGCGAGAGGGACTACGAGCAGTACTTC. The chain uses TRBV7-2 and TRBJ2-7, with D possibly TRBD2 on 5 matching bases. This CDR3 spans 12 amino acids. Germline CDR1 SGHTA, CDR2 FQGNSA. Between the trimmed V and J ends, which lost 10 bases and 3 bases, there was a span of 13 bases.

J is TRBJ2-1 and V is TRBV27, with 8 bases matching TRBD2. Germline-derived CDR1 and CDR2 are MNHEY and SMNVEV (reference sequence). With 5 bases clipped from V and 5 bases from J, the junction kept 11 bases outside the gene matches. CDR3 size: 16 residues. The CDR3 loop is CASSPLMTSANNEQFF. In DNA, the CDR3 is TGTGCCAGCAGTCCACTAATGACTAGCGCTAACAATGAGCAGTTCTTC.

The V call is TRBV9, the J call TRBJ2-4; D uncertain. Germline CDR1 and CDR2: SGDLS and YYNGEE. Trimming took off 3 bases at V and 10 bases at J, with 14 bases between the two ends. There are 13 residues in the CDR3. DNA for the CDR3: TGTGCCAGCAGCGCCGGAAGCGCCGGGATTCAGTACTTC. Translation gives CASSAGSAGIQYF.

For the CDR3, the DNA is TGTGCCTGGAGTGCGATACGCGGGCAAAGCTATGGCTACACCTTC. Translated, it gives CAWSAIRGQSYGYTF. This chain connects TRBV30 to TRBJ1-2, with D uncertain. Trimming removed 1 base from V and 4 bases from J, with 16 bases in between. The CDR3 spans 15 residues. From germline, CDR1 is GTSNPN and CDR2 SVGIG (reference sequence). The full variable domain, completed using reference TRBV30 and TRBJ1-2, is SQTIHQWPATLVQPVGSPLSLECTVEGTSNPNLYWYRQAAGRGLQLLFYSVGIGQISSEVPQNLSASRPQDRQFILSSKKLLLSDSGFYLCAWSAIRGQSYGYTFGSGTRLTVV.

The genes are TRBV5-5 and TRBJ2-2; TRBD1 might be the D (5 bases). Germline CDR1 reads SGHKS; CDR2 reads YYEKEE (reference sequence). With 1 base removed from V and 3 bases from J, the gap between germline ends came to 10 bases. The CDR3 extends over 15 amino acids. CDR3 sequence (DNA): TGTGCCAGCAGCTTGAGCTTCAGGGACACCGGGGAGCTGTTTTTT. This gives the protein CASSLSFRDTGELFF.

This chain connects TRBV9 to TRBJ1-2; no reliable D call. The CDR3 sequence is 14 residues long. Deletions cut 1 base from V and 3 bases from J, with 10 bases between. CDR1 and CDR2 (germline): SGDLS, YYNGEE. The CDR3 loop is CASSVLSLDYGYTF. The CDR3 region has the DNA TGTGCCAGCAGCGTATTATCCCTGGACTATGGCTACACCTTC.

The rearrangement joins TRBV7-9 to TRBJ1-1; no firm D call. This CDR3 spans 14 amino acids. Deletions cut 3 bases from V and 6 bases from J, with 14 bases between. Germline V gene sequence: CDR1 SEHNR, CDR2 FQNEAQ (reference sequence). Here the CDR3 reads CASSFQPQWAEAFF. The CDR3 DNA reads TGTGCCAGCAGCTTTCAGCCCCAGTGGGCTGAAGCTTTCTTT.

The chain couples TRBV12-5 to TRBJ1-4, with TRBD1 matching over 7 bases. The CDR3 extends over 13 amino acids. Looked up from germline, CDR1 is LGHNT and CDR2 is FRNRAP. The ends lost 5 bases at V and 7 bases at J; junction bases unmatched: 4. The CDR3 coding sequence is TGTGCTAGTGGTCCTCGGACAGGTGAAAAACTGTTTTTT. It is translated as CASGPRTGEKLFF.

V usage is TRBV10-2 and J usage is TRBJ2-2; TRBD1 agrees at 10 bases. Unmatched junction bases numbered 4, after V lost 0 bases and J lost 6 bases. Germline V lookup: CDR1 WSHSY, CDR2 SAAADI. The CDR3 consists of 16 residues. The CDR3 here is CASSESGDRGSGELFF. CDR3 coding DNA: TGCGCCAGCAGTGAGTCAGGGGACAGGGGTTCCGGGGAGCTGTTTTTT.

The CDR3 here is CASSFVGQDGETQYF. The DNA of the CDR3 is TGTGCCAGCAGTTTCGTGGGACAGGATGGAGAGACCCAGTACTTC. The chain couples TRBV28 to TRBJ2-5; 8 bases line up with TRBD1. Losses at the gene ends were 3 bases for V and 4 bases for J; bases not matched to a gene: 7. CDR3 size: 15 residues. Germline V gene sequence: CDR1 MDHEN, CDR2 SYDVKM.

The chain combines TRBV5-1 with TRBJ1-2; D gene uncertain. V lost 4 bases, J lost 6 bases, and 19 bases lay in between. Germline V gene data show CDR1 as SGHRS and CDR2 as YFSETQ. This CDR3 is built from 15 residues. For the CDR3, the DNA is TGCGCCAGCAGCCCTACGCTGGGCGCCTTGGATGGCTACACCTTC. Translated, it gives CASSPTLGALDGYTF.

The rearrangement uses TRBV7-2 and TRBJ2-1, with D perhaps TRBD1 or TRBD2 (5 bases each). The V gene's germline CDR1 is SGHTA and CDR2 FQGNSA. The CDR3 is 15 amino acids. V lost 1 base and J 7 bases, leaving 14 bases between the germline ends. Here the CDR3 DNA reads TGTGCCAGCAGCTTAGGGGTCGGGGCAGCAAATGAGCAGTTCTTC. Protein: CASSLGVGAANEQFF.

The chain employs TRBV27 and TRBJ2-3; D uncertain. Trimming took off 7 bases at V and 2 bases at J, with 10 bases between the two ends. The CDR3 extends over 13 amino acids. The germline V gene encodes CDR1 MNHEY and CDR2 SMNVEV (reference sequence). CDR3 nucleotides: TGTGCCAGCACCGGACGGAACACAGATACGCAGTATTTT. Translating it yields CASTGRNTDTQYF.

Only a few counts were recorded for this clone. This sequence joins TRBV29-1 and TRBJ1-1; D is possibly TRBD1 (5 bases). Per the germline V gene, CDR1 is SQVTM and CDR2 is ANQGSEA. The CDR3 extends over 13 amino acids. This CDR3 reads CSGSGGGGTEAFF. The DNA of the CDR3 is TGCAGTGGATCCGGGGGAGGTGGCACTGAAGCTTTCTTT.

J is TRBJ2-7 and V is TRBV7-9, with D tentatively TRBD1 (7 bases). Germline CDR1 reads SEHNR; CDR2 reads FQNEAQ (reference sequence). The CDR3 extends over 16 amino acids. V lost 4 bases, J lost 0 bases, and 16 bases lay in between. This CDR3 reads CASSSRQGLSSYEQYF. The CDR3 nucleotides are TGTGCCAGCAGCTCCCGACAGGGACTCAGCTCCTACGAGCAGTACTTC. Complete variable domain (other parts from reference TRBV7-9 and TRBJ2-7): DTGVSQNPRHKITKRGQNVTFRCDPISEHNRLYWYRQTLGQGPEFLTYFQNEAQLEKSRLLSDRFSAERPKGSFSTLEIQRTEQGDSAMYLCASSSRQGLSSYEQYFGPGTRLTVT.

V usage is TRBV11-3 and J usage is TRBJ2-7; D assignment may be TRBD1 or TRBD2 (6 bases each). V shed 8 bases and J shed 0 bases, with 11 bases lying between them. The CDR3 extends over 13 amino acids. Looked up from germline, CDR1 is SGHNT and CDR2 is YENEEA. CDR3 coding DNA: TGTGCCAGCCGGGGGCCCGACTCCTACGAGCAGTACTTC. This encodes CASRGPDSYEQYF. The full variable domain, in which reference TRBV11-3 and TRBJ2-7 provide the parts outside the CDR3, is EAGVVQSPRYKIIEKKQPVAFWCNPISGHNTLYWYLQNLGQGPELLIRYENEEAVDDSQLPKDRFSAERLKGVDSTLKIQPAELGDSAVYLCASRGPDSYEQYFGPGTRLTVT.

This clone showed up just once. The chain carries TRBV27 and TRBJ1-3; weak D call: TRBD1 (5 bases). The CDR3 runs 15 residues. With 4 bases removed from V and 0 bases from J, the gap between germline ends came to 10 bases. Germline V gene lookup returns CDR1 MNHEY and CDR2 SMNVEV (reference sequence). The CDR3 spells CASSSLTASGNTIYF. The DNA of the CDR3 is TGTGCCAGCAGTTCGCTGACAGCCTCTGGAAACACCATATATTTT.